This TCR beta chain was documented in a study of T cells after yellow fever vaccination. Looked up from germline, CDR1 is SGHRS and CDR2 is YFSETQ. The CDR3 loop spans 14 amino acids. Trimming at V came to 0 bases and at J to 5 bases, leaving 4 bases not matched to a gene. This clonotype appeared a few times. For TCR, cDNA came from 5'RACE template switching, which added a universal primer site and UMIs. Using its own MiXCR run on the 5' RACE reads, TCRdb lists one record per CDR3 protein. Here the sample spans a few hundred thousand distinct CDR3 sequences, about 5.2% being singletons. The chain employs TRBV5-1 and TRBJ2-5, with 7 nucleotides matching TRBD2. The sequences come from CD4+ T cells sorted from PBMCs, collected on the day of the yellow fever booster vaccination. The sequence was obtained from a young man who received the YFV17D yellow fever vaccine. The CDR3 sequence: CASSLGLATETQYF. The CDR3 nucleotides are TGCGCCAGCAGCTTGGGACTAGCTACGGAGACCCAGTACTTC.